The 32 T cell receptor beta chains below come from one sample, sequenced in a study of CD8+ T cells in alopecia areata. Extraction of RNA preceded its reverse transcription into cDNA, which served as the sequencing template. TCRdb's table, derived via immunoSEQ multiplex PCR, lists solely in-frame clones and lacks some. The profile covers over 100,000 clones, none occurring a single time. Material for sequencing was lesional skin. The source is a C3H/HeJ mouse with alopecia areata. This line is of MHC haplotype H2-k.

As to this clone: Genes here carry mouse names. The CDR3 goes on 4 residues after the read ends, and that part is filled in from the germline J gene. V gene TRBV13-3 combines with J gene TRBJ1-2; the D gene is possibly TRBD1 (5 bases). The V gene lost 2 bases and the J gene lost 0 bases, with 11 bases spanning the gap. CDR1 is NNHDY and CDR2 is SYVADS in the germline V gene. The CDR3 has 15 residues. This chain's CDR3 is CASSEADNANSDYTF. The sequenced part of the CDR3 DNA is TGTGCCAGCAGTGAGGCGGACAATGCAAACTCC.

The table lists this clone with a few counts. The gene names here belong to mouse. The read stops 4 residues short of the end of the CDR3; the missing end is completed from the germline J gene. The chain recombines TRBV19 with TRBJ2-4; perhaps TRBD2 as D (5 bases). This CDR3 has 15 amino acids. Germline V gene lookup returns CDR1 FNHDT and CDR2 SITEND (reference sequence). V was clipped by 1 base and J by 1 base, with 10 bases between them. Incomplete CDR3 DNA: TGTGCCAGCAGTATACCTGGGAGAGGTCAAAAC. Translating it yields CASSIPGRGQN. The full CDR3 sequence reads CASSIPGRGQNTLYF. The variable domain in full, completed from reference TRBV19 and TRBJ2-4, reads GGIITQTPKFLIGQEGQKLTLKCQQNFNHDTMYWYRQDSGKGLRLIYYSITENDLQKGDLSEGYDASREKKSSFSLTVTSAQKNEMAVFLCASSIPGRGQNTLYFGAGTRLSVL.

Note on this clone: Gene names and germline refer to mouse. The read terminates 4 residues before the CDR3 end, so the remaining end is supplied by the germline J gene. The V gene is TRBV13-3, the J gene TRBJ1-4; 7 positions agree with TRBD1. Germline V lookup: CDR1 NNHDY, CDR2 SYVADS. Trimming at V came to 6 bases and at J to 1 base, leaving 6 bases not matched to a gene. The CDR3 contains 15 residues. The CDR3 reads CASTSGTDSNERLFF. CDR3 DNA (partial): TGTGCCAGCACCTCCGGGACAGATTCCAACGAA.

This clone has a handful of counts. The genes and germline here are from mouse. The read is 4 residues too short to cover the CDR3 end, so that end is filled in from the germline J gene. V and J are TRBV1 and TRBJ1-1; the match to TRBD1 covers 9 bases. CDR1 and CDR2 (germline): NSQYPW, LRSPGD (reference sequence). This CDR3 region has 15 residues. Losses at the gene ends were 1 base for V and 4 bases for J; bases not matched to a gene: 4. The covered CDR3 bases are TGCACCTGCAGTGCAGTCGAGACAGGGGGCACA. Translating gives CTCSAVETGGT. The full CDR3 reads CTCSAVETGGTEVFF.

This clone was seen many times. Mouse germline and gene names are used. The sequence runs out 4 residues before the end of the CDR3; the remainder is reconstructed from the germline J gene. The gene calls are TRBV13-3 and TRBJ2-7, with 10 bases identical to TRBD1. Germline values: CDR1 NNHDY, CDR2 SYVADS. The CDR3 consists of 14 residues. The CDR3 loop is CASSGGTGADEQYF. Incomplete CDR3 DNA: TGTGCCAGCAGTGGCGGGACAGGGGCGGAT.

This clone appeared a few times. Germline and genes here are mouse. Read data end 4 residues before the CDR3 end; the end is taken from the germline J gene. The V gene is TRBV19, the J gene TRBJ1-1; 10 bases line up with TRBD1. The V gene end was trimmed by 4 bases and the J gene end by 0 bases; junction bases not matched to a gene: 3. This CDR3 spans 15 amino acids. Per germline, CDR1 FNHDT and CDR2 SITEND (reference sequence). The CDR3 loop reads CASSRQGAPNTEVFF. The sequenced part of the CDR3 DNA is TGTGCCAGCAGTCGACAGGGGGCCCCAAACACA.

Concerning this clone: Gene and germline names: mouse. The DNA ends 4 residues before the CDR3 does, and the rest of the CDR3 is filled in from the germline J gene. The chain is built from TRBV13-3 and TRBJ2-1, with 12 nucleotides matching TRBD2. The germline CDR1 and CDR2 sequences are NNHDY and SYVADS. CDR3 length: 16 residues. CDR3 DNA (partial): TGTGCCAGCAGTGGCCTCGACTGGGGGGGCAGCGCT. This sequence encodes CASSGLDWGGSA. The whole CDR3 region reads CASSGLDWGGSAEQFF.

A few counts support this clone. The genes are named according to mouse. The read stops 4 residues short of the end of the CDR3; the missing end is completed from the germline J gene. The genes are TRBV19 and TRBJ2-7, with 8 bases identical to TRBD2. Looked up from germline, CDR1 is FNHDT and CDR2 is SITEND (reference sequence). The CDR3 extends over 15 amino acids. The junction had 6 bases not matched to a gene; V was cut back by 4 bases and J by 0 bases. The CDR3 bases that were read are TGTGCCAGCAGTTTTGGACTGGGAATCTCCTAT. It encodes CASSFGLGISY. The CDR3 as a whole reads CASSFGLGISYEQYF. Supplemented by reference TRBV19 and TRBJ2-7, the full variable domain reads GGIITQTPKFLIGQEGQKLTLKCQQNFNHDTMYWYRQDSGKGLRLIYYSITENDLQKGDLSEGYDASREKKSSFSLTVTSAQKNEMAVFLCASSFGLGISYEQYFGPGTRLTVL.

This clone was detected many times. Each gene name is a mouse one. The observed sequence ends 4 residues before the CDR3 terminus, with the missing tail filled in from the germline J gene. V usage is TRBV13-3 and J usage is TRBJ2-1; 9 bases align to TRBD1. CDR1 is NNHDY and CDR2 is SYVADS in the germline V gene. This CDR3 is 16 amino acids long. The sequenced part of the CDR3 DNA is TGTGCCAGCAGTGAGATCCGACCGGGACAGGGAACT. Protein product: CASSEIRPGQGT. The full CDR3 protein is CASSEIRPGQGTEQFF.

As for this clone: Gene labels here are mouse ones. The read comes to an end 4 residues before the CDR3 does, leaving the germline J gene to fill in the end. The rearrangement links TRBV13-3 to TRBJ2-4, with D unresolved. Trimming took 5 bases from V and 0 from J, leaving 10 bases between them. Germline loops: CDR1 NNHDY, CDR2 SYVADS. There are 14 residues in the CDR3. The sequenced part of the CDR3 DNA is TGTGCCAGCAGCCCTACATCTAGTCAAAAC. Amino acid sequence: CASSPTSSQN. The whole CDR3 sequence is CASSPTSSQNTLYF.

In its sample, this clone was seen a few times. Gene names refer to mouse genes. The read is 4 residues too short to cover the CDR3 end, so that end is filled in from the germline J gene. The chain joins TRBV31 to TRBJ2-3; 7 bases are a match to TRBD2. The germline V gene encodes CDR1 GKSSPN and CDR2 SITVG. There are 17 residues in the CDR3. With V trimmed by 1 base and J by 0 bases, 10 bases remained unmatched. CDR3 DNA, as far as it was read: TGTGCCTGGAGTCCTACGGGGGGGTCATATAGTGCAGAA. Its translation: CAWSPTGGSYSAE. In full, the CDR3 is CAWSPTGGSYSAETLYF.

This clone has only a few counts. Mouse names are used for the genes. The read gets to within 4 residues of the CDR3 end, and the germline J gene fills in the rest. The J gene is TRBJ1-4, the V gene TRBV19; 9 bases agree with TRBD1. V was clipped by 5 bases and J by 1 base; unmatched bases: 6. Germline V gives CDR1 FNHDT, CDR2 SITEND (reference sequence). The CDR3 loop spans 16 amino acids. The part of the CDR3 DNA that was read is TGTGCCAGCAGCCCCCCGGGACAGGGTTCCAACGAA. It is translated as CASSPPGQGSNE. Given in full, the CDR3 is CASSPPGQGSNERLFF.

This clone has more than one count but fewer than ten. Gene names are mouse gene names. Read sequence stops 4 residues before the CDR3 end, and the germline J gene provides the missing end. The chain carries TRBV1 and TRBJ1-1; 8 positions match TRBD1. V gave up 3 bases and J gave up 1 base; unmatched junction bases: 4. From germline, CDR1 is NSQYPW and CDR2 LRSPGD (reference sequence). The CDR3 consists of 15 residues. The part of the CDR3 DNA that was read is TGCACCTGCAGTGCGAGGACAGGGTTGAACACA. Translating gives CTCSARTGLNT. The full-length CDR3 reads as CTCSARTGLNTEVFF.

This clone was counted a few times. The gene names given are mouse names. CDR3 DNA, as far as it was read: TGTGCCAGCGGAAACAGGGAGGGCCAAGAC. This translates into CASGNREGQD. The CDR3 reads in full as CASGNREGQDTQYF. The gene calls are TRBV13-2 and TRBJ2-5, with a weak D call TRBD1 (6 bases). The CDR3 extends 4 residues past the end of the read, so its final part is completed from the germline J gene. The CDR3 is 14 amino acids. Germline values: CDR1 NNHNN, CDR2 SYGAGS (reference sequence). The V gene lost 5 bases and the J gene lost 2 bases, with 12 bases spanning the gap.

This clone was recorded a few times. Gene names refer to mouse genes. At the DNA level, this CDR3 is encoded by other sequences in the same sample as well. CDR3: CASSITTGGYAEQFF. CDR3 DNA, as far as it was read: TGTGCCAGCAGTATAACGACTGGGGGGTATGCT. The genes are TRBV19 and TRBJ2-1; 10 bases agree with TRBD2. The CDR3 goes on 4 residues after the read ends, and that part is filled in from the germline J gene. This CDR3 has 15 amino acids. The germline CDR1 and CDR2 sequences are FNHDT and SITEND (reference sequence). V shed 1 base and J 4 bases; nucleotides not matched to a gene: 2.

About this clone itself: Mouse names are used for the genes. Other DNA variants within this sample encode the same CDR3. The part of the CDR3 DNA that was read is TGCACCTGCAGTGCAGATAGAAACAACTAT. Translating gives CTCSADRNNY. The whole CDR3 is CTCSADRNNYEQYF. The V call is TRBV1, the J call TRBJ2-7; D call uncertain. The CDR3 end falls 4 residues outside the read, so it is completed with the germline J gene. The germline V gene has CDR1 NSQYPW and CDR2 LRSPGD (reference sequence). The CDR3 length is 14 residues. V was pared by 0 bases and J by 3 bases, with 9 bases between.

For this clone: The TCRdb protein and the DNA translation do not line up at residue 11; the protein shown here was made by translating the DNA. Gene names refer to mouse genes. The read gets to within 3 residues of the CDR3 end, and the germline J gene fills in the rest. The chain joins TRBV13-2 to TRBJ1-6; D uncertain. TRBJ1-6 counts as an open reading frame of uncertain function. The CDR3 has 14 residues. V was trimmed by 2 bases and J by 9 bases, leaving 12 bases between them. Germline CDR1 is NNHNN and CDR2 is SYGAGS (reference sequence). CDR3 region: CASGEGGWGSPLYF. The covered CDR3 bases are TGTGCCAGCGGTGAGGGAGGGTGGGGTTCGCCC.

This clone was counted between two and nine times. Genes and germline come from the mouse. The CDR3 reads CASRQGGYEQYF. The CDR3 bases that were read are TGTGCCAGCAGACAGGGTGGTTAT. J is TRBJ2-7 and V is TRBV13-3; a possible D gene is TRBD1 (6 bases). The read ends 4 residues early relative to the CDR3; the germline J gene fills the gap. From germline, CDR1 is NNHDY and CDR2 SYVADS. The CDR3 covers 12 residues.

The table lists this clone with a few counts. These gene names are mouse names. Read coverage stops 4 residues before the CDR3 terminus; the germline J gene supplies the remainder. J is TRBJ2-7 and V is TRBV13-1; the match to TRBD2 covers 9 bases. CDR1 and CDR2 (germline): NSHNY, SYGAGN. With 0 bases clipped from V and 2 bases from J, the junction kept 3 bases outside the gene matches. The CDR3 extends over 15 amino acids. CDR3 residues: CASSDAAGGAYEQYF. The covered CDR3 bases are TGTGCCAGCAGTGATGCAGCTGGGGGGGCCTAT.

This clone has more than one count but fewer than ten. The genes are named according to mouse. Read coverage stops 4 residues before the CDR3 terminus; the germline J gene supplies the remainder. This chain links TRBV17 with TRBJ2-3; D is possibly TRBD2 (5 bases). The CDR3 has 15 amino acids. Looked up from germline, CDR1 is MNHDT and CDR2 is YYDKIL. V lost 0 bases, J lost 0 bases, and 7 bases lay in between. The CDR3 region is CASSREDSSAETLYF. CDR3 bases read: TGTGCTAGCAGTAGAGAGGACTCTAGTGCAGAA.

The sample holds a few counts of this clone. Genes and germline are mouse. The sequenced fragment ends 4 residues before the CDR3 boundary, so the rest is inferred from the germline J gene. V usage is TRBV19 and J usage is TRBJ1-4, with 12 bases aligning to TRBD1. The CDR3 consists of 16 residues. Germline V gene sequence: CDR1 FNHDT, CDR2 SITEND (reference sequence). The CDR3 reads CASSTGTGGSGERLFF. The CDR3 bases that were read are TGTGCCAGCAGCACCGGGACAGGGGGCTCGGGCGAA.

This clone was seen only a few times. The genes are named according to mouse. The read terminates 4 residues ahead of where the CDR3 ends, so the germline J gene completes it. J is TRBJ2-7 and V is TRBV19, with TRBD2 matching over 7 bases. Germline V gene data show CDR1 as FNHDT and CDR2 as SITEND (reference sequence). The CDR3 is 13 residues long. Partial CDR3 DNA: TGTGCCAGCAGTATGCGGGGGGGGGAT. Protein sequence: CASSMRGGD. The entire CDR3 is CASSMRGGDEQYF.

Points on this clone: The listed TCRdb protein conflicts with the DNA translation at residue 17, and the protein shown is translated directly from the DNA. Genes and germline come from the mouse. The chain's CDR3 is CASSDVGTGGYVNSGNTLYF. CDR3 DNA (partial): TGTGCCAGCAGTGATGTTGGGACAGGGGGTTACGTTAATTCTGGAAATACG. The V call is TRBV13-3, the J call TRBJ1-3, with 11 bases matching TRBD1. The CDR3 goes on 3 residues after the read ends, and that part is filled in from the germline J gene. V trimming: 0 bases; J trimming: 0 bases; junction bases outside the gene matches: 11. This CDR3 contains 20 residues. Germline CDR1 is NNHDY and CDR2 is SYVADS.

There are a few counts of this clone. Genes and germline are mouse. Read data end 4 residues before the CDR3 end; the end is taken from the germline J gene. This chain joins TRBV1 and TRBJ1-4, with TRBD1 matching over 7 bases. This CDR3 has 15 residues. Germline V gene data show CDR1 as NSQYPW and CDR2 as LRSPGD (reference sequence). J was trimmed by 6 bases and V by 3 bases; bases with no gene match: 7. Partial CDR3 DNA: TGCACCTGCAGTGCTTCACGCGACAGGGACGAA. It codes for CTCSASRDRDE. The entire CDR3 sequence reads CTCSASRDRDERLFF.

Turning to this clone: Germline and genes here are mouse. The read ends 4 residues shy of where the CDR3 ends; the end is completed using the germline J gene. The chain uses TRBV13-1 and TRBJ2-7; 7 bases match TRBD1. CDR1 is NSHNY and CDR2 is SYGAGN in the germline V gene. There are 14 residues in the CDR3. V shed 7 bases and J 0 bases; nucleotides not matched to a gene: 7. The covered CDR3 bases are TGTGCCAGCGGGCCGGGACAGAGCTCCTAT. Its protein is CASGPGQSSY. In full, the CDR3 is CASGPGQSSYEQYF.

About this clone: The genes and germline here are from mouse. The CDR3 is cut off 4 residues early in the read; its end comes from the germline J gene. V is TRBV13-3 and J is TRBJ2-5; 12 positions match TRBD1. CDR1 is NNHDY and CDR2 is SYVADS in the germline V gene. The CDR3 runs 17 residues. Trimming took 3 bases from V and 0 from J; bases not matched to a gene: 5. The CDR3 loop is CASSVPGQGANQDTQYF. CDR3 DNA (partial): TGTGCCAGCAGTGTCCCGGGACAGGGGGCAAACCAAGAC.

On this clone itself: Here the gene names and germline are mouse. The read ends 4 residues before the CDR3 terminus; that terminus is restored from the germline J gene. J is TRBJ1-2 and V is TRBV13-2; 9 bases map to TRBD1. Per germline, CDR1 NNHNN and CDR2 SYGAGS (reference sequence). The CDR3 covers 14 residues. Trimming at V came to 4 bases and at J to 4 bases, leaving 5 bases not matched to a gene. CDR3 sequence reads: CASGPGQGGSDYTF. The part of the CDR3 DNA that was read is TGTGCCAGCGGTCCGGGACAGGGTGGCTCC.

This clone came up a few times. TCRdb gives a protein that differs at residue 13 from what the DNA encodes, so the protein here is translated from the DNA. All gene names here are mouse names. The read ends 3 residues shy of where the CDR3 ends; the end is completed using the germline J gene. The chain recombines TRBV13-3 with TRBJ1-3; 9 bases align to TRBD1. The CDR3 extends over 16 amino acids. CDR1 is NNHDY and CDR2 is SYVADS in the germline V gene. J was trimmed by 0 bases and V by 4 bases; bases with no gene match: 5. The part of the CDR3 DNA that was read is TGTGCCAGCAGTAATTCGGGACAGGGTTCTGGAAATACG. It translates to CASSNSGQGSGNT. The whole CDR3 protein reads CASSNSGQGSGNTLYF.

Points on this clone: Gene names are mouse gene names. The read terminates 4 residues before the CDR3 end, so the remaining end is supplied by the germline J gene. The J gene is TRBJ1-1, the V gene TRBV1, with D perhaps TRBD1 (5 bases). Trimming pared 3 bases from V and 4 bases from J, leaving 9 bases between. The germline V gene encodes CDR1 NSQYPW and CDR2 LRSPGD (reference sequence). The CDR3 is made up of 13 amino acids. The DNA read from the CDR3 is TGCACCTGCAGTGCTCACCAGGGCACA. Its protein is CTCSAHQGT. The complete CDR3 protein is CTCSAHQGTEVFF.

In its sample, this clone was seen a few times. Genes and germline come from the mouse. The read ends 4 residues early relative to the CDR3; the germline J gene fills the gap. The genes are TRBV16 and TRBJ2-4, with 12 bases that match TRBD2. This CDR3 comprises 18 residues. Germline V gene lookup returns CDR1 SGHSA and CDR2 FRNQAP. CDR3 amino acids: CASSLEADWGGIGNTLYF. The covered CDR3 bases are TGTGCAAGCAGCTTAGAGGCTGACTGGGGGGGCATTGGAAAC.

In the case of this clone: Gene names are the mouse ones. The CDR3 bases that were read are TGTGCCAGCAGTATACGGGACAGGGGCCCCTAT. As protein: CASSIRDRGPY. The full CDR3 protein reads CASSIRDRGPYEQYF. The chain combines TRBV19 with TRBJ2-7; 10 nucleotides line up with TRBD1. Read data end 4 residues before the CDR3 end; the end is taken from the germline J gene. This CDR3 has 15 residues. Trimming took 1 base from V and 2 from J; bases not matched to a gene: 3. Germline V lookup: CDR1 FNHDT, CDR2 SITEND (reference sequence).

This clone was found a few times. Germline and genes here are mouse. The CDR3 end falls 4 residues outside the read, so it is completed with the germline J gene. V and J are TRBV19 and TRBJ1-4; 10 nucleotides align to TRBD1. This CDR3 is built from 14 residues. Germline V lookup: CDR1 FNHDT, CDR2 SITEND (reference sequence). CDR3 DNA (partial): TGTGCCAGCAGAACGGACAGGGGGAGCGAA. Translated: CASRTDRGSE. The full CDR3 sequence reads CASRTDRGSERLFF.